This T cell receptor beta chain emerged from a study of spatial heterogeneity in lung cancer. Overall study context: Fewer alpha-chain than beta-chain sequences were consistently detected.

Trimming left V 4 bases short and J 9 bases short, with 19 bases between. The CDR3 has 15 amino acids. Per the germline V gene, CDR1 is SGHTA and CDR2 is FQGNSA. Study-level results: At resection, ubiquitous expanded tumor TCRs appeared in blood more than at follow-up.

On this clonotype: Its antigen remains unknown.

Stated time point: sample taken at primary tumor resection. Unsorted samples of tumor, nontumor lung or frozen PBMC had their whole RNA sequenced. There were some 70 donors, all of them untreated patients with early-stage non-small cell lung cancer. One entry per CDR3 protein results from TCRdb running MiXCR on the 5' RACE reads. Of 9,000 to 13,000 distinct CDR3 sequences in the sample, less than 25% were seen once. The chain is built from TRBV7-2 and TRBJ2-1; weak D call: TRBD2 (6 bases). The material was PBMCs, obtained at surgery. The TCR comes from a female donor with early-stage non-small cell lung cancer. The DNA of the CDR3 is TGTGCCAGCAGCTCGCGTAGCGGTTCAATGATTGAGCAGTTCTTC. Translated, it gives CASSSRSGSMIEQFF.